These T cell receptor beta chains were read from a single sample in a study of blood T cell repertoires in COVID-19. The method was immunoSEQ multiplex PCR; TCRdb's version includes in-frame clones alone and lacks a portion of them. The sample shows 250,000 to 300,000 clones, about nine tenths of them seen only once. Sequenced: PBMCs or T cells enriched from blood (not recorded which). Every receptor here comes from a woman between 25 and 40 years old who had recovered from COVID-19. The CDR3 runs from the conserved cysteine through the conserved F or W. The order of the fields is J gene, V gene, clone size, D gene, CDR3 length, CDR3 DNA, CDR3 protein. D genes are given only for firm matches. Expanded clones get a size class; other rows say once, few or many, or leave the size out.

TRBJ2-3,TRBV24-1,NA,NA,13,TGTGCCACCAGTGACACAGTTGGAGATACGCAGTATTTT,CATSDTVGDTQYF
TRBJ2-2,TRBV5-6,NA,NA,17,TGTGCCAGCAGCTTGGTTGTCGTAGCGGAGGACACCGGGGAGCTGTTTTTT,CASSLVVVAEDTGELFF
TRBJ2-6,TRBV27,NA,TRBD1,19,TGTGCCAGCAGTTCCCACGGACAGGGAAGGTCAGCTGGGGCCAACGTCCTGACTTTC,CASSSHGQGRSAGANVLTF
TRBJ1-2,TRBV18,NA,NA,13,TGTGCCAGCTCACCGGGCACCAACTATGGCTACACCTTC,CASSPGTNYGYTF
TRBJ2-1,TRBV2,NA,NA,15,TGTGCCAGCAGGCAGCAGGTCATCTCCTACAATGAGCAGTTCTTC,CASRQQVISYNEQFF
TRBJ2-7,TRBV3-1/TRBV3-2,NA,NA,16,TGTGCCAGCAGCCAAGATCTGGGGGGAAGCTCCTACGAGCAGTACTTC,CASSQDLGGSSYEQYF
TRBJ2-3,TRBV6-1,NA,TRBD2,15,TGTGCCAGCAGTGAAGTCCTAGCGGGAGGGGATACGCAGTATTTT,CASSEVLAGGDTQYF
TRBJ2-7,TRBV9,NA,NA,15,TGTGCCAGCAGCGTGGAGACAGGGAGGCTCTACGAGCAGTACTTC,CASSVETGRLYEQYF
TRBJ2-7,TRBV7-8,NA,TRBD2,18,TGTGCCAGCTCATACGGACTAGCGGGAGGGTCCTCCTCCTACGAGCAGTACTTC,CASSYGLAGGSSSYEQYF
TRBJ2-1,TRBV28,NA,TRBD1,16,TGTGCCAGCAGTTCAGGTGGGGACAGGGCCTACAATGAGCAGTTCTTC,CASSSGGDRAYNEQFF
TRBJ1-6,TRBV5-4,NA,NA,15,TGTGCCAGCAGCGTGACCCACACCGGGGATTCACCCCTCCACTTT,CASSVTHTGDSPLHF
TRBJ2-5,TRBV28,NA,TRBD1,14,TGTGCCAGCAGTTTTGAGGGACAGCAAGAGACCCAGTACTTC,CASSFEGQQETQYF
TRBJ1-2,TRBV3-1/TRBV3-2,NA,NA,11,TGTGCCAGCAGCCTCCTCGGGGGCTACACCTTC,CASSLLGGYTF
TRBJ2-5,TRBV9,NA,NA,16,TGTGCCAGCAGCGTGGGGGCGGGAGCAATCCAAGAGACCCAGTACTTC,CASSVGAGAIQETQYF
TRBJ1-1,TRBV9,NA,NA,15,TGTGCCAGCAGCGTAGATCCGGGGAAGGGCACTGAAGCTTTCTTT,CASSVDPGKGTEAFF
TRBJ2-1,TRBV9,NA,TRBD2,19,TGTGCCAGCAGCGTCGAGGGGACTAGCGGGGGAGGCTCCTACAATGAGCAGTTCTTC,CASSVEGTSGGGSYNEQFF
TRBJ2-5,TRBV7-3,NA,TRBD2,15,TGTGCCAGCAGCTTGACTAGCGGAGGAAAAGAGACCCAGTACTTC,CASSLTSGGKETQYF
TRBJ1-3,TRBV7-2,NA,TRBD1,15,TGTGCCAGCAGCTCTCAACAGGGGTGGACGGACACCATATATTTT,CASSSQQGWTDTIYF
TRBJ1-6,TRBV7-2,NA,TRBD1,16,TGTGCCAGCAGACGTATTATAAGGACAGGGCACTCACCCCTCCACTTT,CASRRIIRTGHSPLHF
TRBJ2-4,TRBV28,once,TRBD1,15,TGTGCCAGCAGTCCAGGACAGGGGTTCATTTACATTCAGTACTTC,CASSPGQGFIYIQYF
TRBJ2-1,TRBV5-1,NA,TRBD1,15,TGCGCCAGCAGCGGACAGGGGGCAGACTACAATGAGCAGTTCTTC,CASSGQGADYNEQFF
TRBJ1-6,TRBV5-1,NA,TRBD1,15,TGCGCCAGCAGCTTGGGGGGACAGGGGATTTCACCCCTCCACTTT,CASSLGGQGISPLHF